This T cell receptor (beta chain) was sequenced for a study of blood T cell repertoires in COVID-19. Overall study: Sources were T cells, B-cell-depleted T cells, or PBMCs; the material itself was cDNA or gDNA.

Sequencing used immunoSEQ multiplex PCR; TCRdb keeps in-frame clones, though not all of them. The top ten hold 20% to 25% of the sample, which has 150,000 to 200,000 clones, roughly 87% seen once. This CDR3 spans 13 amino acids. Per the germline V gene, CDR1 is SGHVS and CDR2 is FQNEAQ. V dropped 8 bases and J dropped 3 bases, with 14 bases sitting between them. V and J are TRBV7-8 and TRBJ2-7; D possibly corresponds to TRBD2 (5 bases). The sample consisted of peripheral blood. The sequence was obtained from a man aged 55 to 70 with active or convalescent COVID-19. The CDR3 nucleotides read TGTGCCAGCGCCCGGGCCCGGGACTACGAGCAGTACTTC. Translating it yields CASARARDYEQYF.